Listed here is a single T cell receptor (beta chain). Antigen unknown. This sample is part of a study of vaccination and CD4 T cells after COVID-19. On the study more broadly: The convalescent population consisted of six males and four females, two of whom were of Hispanic ethnicity. Cellular stimulation was performed using overlapping spike peptides derived from SARS-CoV-2, HCoV-NL63, HCoV-OC43 and HCoV-229E. In the control cultures, a CEFX pool, an HIV-1 Nef pool, or no peptide was supplied.

Looked up from germline, CDR1 is SGDLS and CDR2 is YYNGEE. Trimming pared 1 base from V and 7 bases from J, leaving 24 bases between. The CDR3 is made up of 17 amino acids. The treatment here: roughly 11-day PBMC culture with coronavirus spike peptide pools or control peptides (ViraFEST assay). The Oncomine TCR Beta short-read assay was applied to DNA of cultured CD4+ T cells. TCRdb itself ran the PCR reads through MiXCR, one entry per CDR3 protein. The sample lists about 4,000 distinct CDR3 sequences, roughly 17% occurring once. The chain employs TRBV9 and TRBJ2-7, with D possibly matching TRBD2 (6 bases). The sequenced sample was CD4+ T cells from blood, cultured in vitro. The clonotype originates from a human donor who had recovered from COVID-19. The CDR3 loop is CASSVRHRGTPKVEQYF. The CDR3 coding sequence is TGTGCCAGCAGCGTAAGGCACCGGGGGACTCCCAAGGTGGAGCAGTACTTC. Full variable domain (remainder filled in from reference TRBV9 and TRBJ2-7): DSGVTQTPKHLITATGQRVTLRCSPRSGDLSVYWYQQSLDQGLQFLIQYYNGEERAKGNILERFSAQQFPDLHSELNLSSLELGDSALYFCASSVRHRGTPKVEQYFGPGTRLTVT.